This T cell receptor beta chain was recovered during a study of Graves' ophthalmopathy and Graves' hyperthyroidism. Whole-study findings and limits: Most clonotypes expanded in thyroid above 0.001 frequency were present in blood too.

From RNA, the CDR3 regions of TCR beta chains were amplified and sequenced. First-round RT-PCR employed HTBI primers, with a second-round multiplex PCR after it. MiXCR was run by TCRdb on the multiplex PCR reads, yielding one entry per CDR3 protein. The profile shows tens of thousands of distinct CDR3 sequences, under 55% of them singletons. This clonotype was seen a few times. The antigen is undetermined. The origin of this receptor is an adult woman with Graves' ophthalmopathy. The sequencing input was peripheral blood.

As DNA, the CDR3 is TGTGCCAGCAGCTTAGAGGAGGATTCACCCCTCCACTTT. It translates to CASSLEEDSPLHF. The chain uses TRBV7-9 and TRBJ1-6; D unresolved. Germline CDR1 reads SEHNR; CDR2 reads FQNEAQ (reference sequence). CDR3 size: 13 residues. V dropped 1 base and J dropped 8 bases, with 6 bases sitting between them.